This T cell receptor beta chain was captured by sequencing in a study of blood T cells in healthy people across ages. Together with a sample-barcoded 5' primer, a J-beta primer mix was included in a second PCR lasting about 7 to 11 cycles. Using its own MiXCR run on the 5' RACE reads, TCRdb lists one record per CDR3 protein. The sample has about 930,000 distinct CDR3 sequences, 25% to 30% seen once. Overall study results and limits: Significant beta diversity loss was already apparent by age approximately 40, declining roughly linearly.

CDR3 length: 16 residues. The V gene's germline CDR1 is SGHTA and CDR2 FQGNSA. The V segment lost 4 bases and the J segment 2 bases; nucleotides outside the gene matches: 8. Per individual sample, total RNA of at least 5 micrograms was extracted. This clonotype occurred a few times. The antigen remains unidentified. The data were also submitted as part of a second study, on T cells of mothers and their children. That report notes: The donor cohort consisted of a few healthy Caucasian mothers and their six children.

This receptor was taken from a woman in her thirties or forties in good health. The V call is TRBV7-2, the J call TRBJ2-7; 10 nucleotides agree with TRBD2. The sample taken for sequencing was blood. The CDR3 region has the DNA TGTGCCAGCAGCTCCTTAACTAGCGGGGTCGCCTACGAGCAGTACTTC. It yields the protein CASSSLTSGVAYEQYF.